This T cell receptor beta chain was captured in a study of T cell repertoires in cytomegalovirus infection. Study results and limitations: HLA-C-restricted, CMV-specific TCR beta clonotypes were dominant ex vivo. Cumulated frequencies of public TCR beta families served to identify carriers of CMV plus the relevant HLA.

CDR1 MNHNS and CDR2 SASEGT come from the germline V gene. Deletions cut 5 bases from V and 10 bases from J, with 12 bases between. This CDR3 contains 12 residues. TCRdb reprocessed the reads with MiXCR, giving one entry per CDR3 protein. The sample has about 300,000 distinct CDR3 sequences; roughly 9.3% are singletons. There are many counts of this clonotype. The antigen remains unidentified. The J gene is TRBJ2-1, the V gene TRBV6-1; no clear D gene. The TCR comes from a human donor in good health (CMV status not recorded). Some clones in this sample may be carry-over from other donors' samples. The sequenced sample was PBMCs. In DNA, the CDR3 is TGTGCCAGCAGTTCAATCAGGACCGAGCAGTTCTTC. It codes for CASSSIRTEQFF.